The 5 T cell receptor beta chains reported below all come from one sample, sequenced in a study of blood T cell repertoires in COVID-19. The assay was immunoSEQ multiplex PCR, and TCRdb's table has in-frame clones only and misses some. This sample has about 270,000 clones; around nine tenths occur once, and the top ten carry approximately 8.2%. The specimen sequenced was peripheral blood. The receptors stem from a man in his forties with active or convalescent COVID-19.

The chain links TRBV2 to TRBJ1-2; D ambiguous. Germline V CDR1 and CDR2: SNHLY, FYNNEI. The CDR3 contains 13 residues. V was shortened by 5 bases and J by 7 bases, with 14 bases between the two germline ends. CDR3 nucleotide sequence: TGTGCCAGCAGTCAGACTCGCGACGGTGGCTACACCTTC. It codes for CASSQTRDGGYTF.

The rearrangement links TRBV5-1 to TRBJ1-1, with TRBD1 matching 8 bases. Unmatched junction bases numbered 11, after V lost 4 bases and J lost 6 bases. The CDR3 covers 15 residues. Germline CDR1 is SGHRS and CDR2 is YFSETQ. Here the CDR3 DNA reads TGCGCCAGCAGCCCTCACTATACAGGGGGGGCTGAAGCTTTCTTT. Its translation: CASSPHYTGGAEAFF.

V is TRBV11-2 and J is TRBJ2-5; D gene ambiguous. The CDR3 is made up of 19 amino acids. Between the trimmed V and J ends, which lost 0 bases and 1 base, there was a span of 21 bases. CDR1 and CDR2 from the germline V gene are SGHAT and FQNNGV. The CDR3 DNA reads TGTGCCAGCAGCTTAGAGTCATGGCGGCGAGGTAGTCGCCAAGAGACCCAGTACTTC. Encoded protein: CASSLESWRRGSRQETQYF.

The chain employs TRBV7-2 and TRBJ2-7; D is possibly TRBD2 (6 bases). Germline CDR1 reads SGHTA; CDR2 reads FQGNSA. The V end lost 2 bases, the J end lost 2 bases, and 13 bases lay between the germline ends. This CDR3 is 15 amino acids long. The CDR3 nucleotides read TGTGCCAGCAGCTTATTGGACTACCATACCTACGAGCAGTACTTC. Translating it yields CASSLLDYHTYEQYF.

This clone was counted only a few times. This chain connects TRBV29-1 to TRBJ1-1; TRBD1 might be the D (6 bases). In germline, CDR1 is SQVTM, CDR2 ANQGSEA. This CDR3 spans 12 amino acids. Trimming removed 7 bases from V and 1 base from J, with 10 bases in between. The CDR3 DNA is TGCAGCGCCAAACAGGGGAACACTGAAGCTTTCTTT. Translated: CSAKQGNTEAFF.